The source of this T cell receptor beta chain is a study of Graves' ophthalmopathy and Graves' hyperthyroidism. Study-level background: In this cohort's terms, stable hyperthyroidism meant no ophthalmopathy by 18 months of follow-up. General study findings and limits: Sensitivity reached around 67% and specificity about 73% when the model predicted ophthalmopathy progression. Blood also harbored most expanded thyroid clonotypes above 0.001 frequency.

CDR3 regions of TCR beta were amplified from RNA transcripts. Following a first-round RT-PCR that used HTBI primers, a second-round multiplex PCR was carried out. TCRdb re-derived calls from the multiplex PCR reads in MiXCR, one entry per CDR3 protein. Seen here are 1 million to 1.3 million distinct CDR3 sequences, about 40% observed once, and the top ten hold around 10%. Recruitment covered hyperthyroidism patients aged 18 to 65 whose new diagnosis was of under 2 months' duration. Only a few counts were recorded for this clonotype. As yet, its antigen is unknown. This CDR3 contains 15 residues. V was clipped by 8 bases and J by 5 bases; unmatched bases: 13. Germline lookup yields CDR1 MNHNY and CDR2 SVGAGI (reference sequence).

The clonotype originates from an adult man with Graves' hyperthyroidism. Specimen: peripheral blood or thyroid tissue (not recorded which). The chain is built from TRBV6-6 and TRBJ2-5, with 8 bases that match TRBD2. CDR3 sequence reads: CASPTRSGEGETQYF. The CDR3 DNA is TGTGCCAGCCCTACTCGTAGCGGGGAAGGGGAGACCCAGTACTTC.